This T cell receptor (beta chain) was documented in a study of shared clonotypes between healthy human individuals (dated by TCRdb to the early 2020s). Regarding the research as a whole: The cohort included three men and a couple of women between 18 and 49 years of age. Per donor, three plates each were used for CD4 naive and CD4 memory, two for CD8 naive, and one for CD8 memory. To estimate repertoire size and how much clonotype sharing occurs between individuals, the study deeply sequenced the blood TCR repertoires of about five healthy adults. To increase sequencing depth and limit assay-specific biases, different laboratories used diverse techniques to prepare libraries and sequence TCR repertoires. Per donor, leukapheresis produced somewhere between about 0.85 and 10 billion PBMCs.

CD8 naive samples consisted of CD45RO-negative cells that were positively selected for CCR7, yielding a CD45RA+CCR7+ population without TemRA cells. The donors were healthy, HIV-negative adults with no recently reported acute infections or vaccinations. Only Caucasian adults living in Nashville, Tennessee, USA were represented among the donors. After blood collection by leukapheresis, PBMCs were isolated using Ficoll-Histopaque density gradient centrifugation and then cryopreserved in the vapor phase of liquid nitrogen. Purity and quantity of every magnetically sorted T cell population were checked by analytical flow cytometry. Genomic DNA was isolated from every sorted fraction and measured by UV absorbance on a Nanodrop 2000c. Paper-wide results and their limitations: Clonotypes shared by all four sorted-subset donors showed higher generation probabilities than non-shared clonotypes. Sharing across a few donors was observed for approximately 5% of naive CD4, over 3% of naive CD8, 2.3% of memory CD4, and about 0.39% of memory CD8 clonotypes. Pairwise subsampling led to the expectation that sequencing depth would affect the degree of clonotype sharing among donors. Because the study included only a small number of donors, the genetic and exposure-history diversity represented was limited. Naive subsets generally had larger estimated clonotype richness than memory subsets did. Sampling was restricted to blood, and TCR repertoires in tissue are likely to differ from TCR repertoires in blood. Even with the large sequencing depth, rarefaction of the sorted-subset datasets indicated that sequencing was incomplete.

Turning to this clone: Its cognate antigen has yet to be identified. No much larger clonotype is one base removed from it; base qualities were not supplied.

Using the deep immunoSEQ assay, TCR CDR3 regions were amplified from genomic DNA by multiplex PCR. Genomic DNA extracted from each cell subset was distributed evenly over all wells of several immunoSEQ 96-well plates, and each plate served as one replicate. For sorted subsets, 200 to 250 ng of genomic DNA, equivalent to roughly 30,000 T cell genomes, went into each replicate PCR. Purified libraries were measured with a Qubit 3.0 fluorometer, size-checked on a Bioanalyzer 2100, and measured again with the KAPA Library Quantification kit. A separate single-read 150-cycle Illumina NextSeq 550 flow cell was used to sequence each immunoSEQ 96-well plate. The original pipeline was this. Because the immunoSEQ output included only junctional sequences and no quality scores, the filtering could not be the same as the filtering used for full-length reads. Sequences were annotated with PyIR, a Python wrapper for IgBLAST v1.9, using IMGT germline references to assign V/J genes and CDR3. Reads with weak V/J assignments (E-value above 1e-6), missing CDR3, stop codons, out-of-frame junctions, or ambiguous translated residues were removed. V3J clonotypes were defined as sequences sharing an identical inferred V gene, J gene, and CDR3 amino acid sequence. Percentage overlap between repertoires was computed as shared unique clonotypes divided by the size of the smaller repertoire. Richness of each repertoire was evaluated using RTK rarefaction, the Chao1 estimator, and Recon v2.1 estimates of unobserved clonotypes. OLGA was used to compute generation probabilities for all TCRbeta clonotypes that the gDNA method yielded from a few donors. This is the immuneACCESS table as TCRdb keeps it, with only in-frame sequences that have V and J called. A part of the clones is gone; compared with another copy, unresolved V genes explain less than half, and the rest is unexplained. The V and J calls and clone size were taken over from that table, and D and trimming were inferred from the DNA. The sample table records about 680,000 clones; just over 90% of these occur just once. The ten largest account for more than 20% of the sample.

CDR1 is given as SGHTA and CDR2 as FQGNSA, both from the germline V gene. Counted from cysteine to phenylalanine, this CDR3 has 12 amino acids. The entry retains the CDR3 DNA only, 36 bases that are in frame from base 1. A distance of 10 bases separates the germline ends of V and J, which lose 5 bases and 5 bases respectively. The receptor was derived from a man aged 25-45 years in good health. Source material: naive CD8+ T cells sorted from blood. The cell subset or site label, as the study defines it: CD45RA+CCR7+. The V and J segments used are TRBV7-2 and TRBJ2-7; the D gene cannot be resolved reliably. At the DNA level, the sequence is TGTGCCAGCAGCCTCCGAGGCCACGAGCAGTACTTC. The translation is CASSLRGHEQYF.